The clone carrying this T cell receptor beta chain was seen only a few times. Its antigen is currently unknown. Sequencing libraries for TCR beta were prepared with iRepertoire HTBI primers and Arm-PCR of CDR3 regions. MiXCR was run by TCRdb on the multiplex PCR reads, yielding one entry per CDR3 protein. This table holds under 350,000 distinct CDR3 sequences, roughly 21% found once. The data originate from a study of regulatory T cells in long-lasting Graves disease. Study observations and caveats: Relative to new patients (approximately 1,000), persistent patients exhibited greater sharing of public clonotypes (around 2,700). A reduction in accuracy may have resulted from the small sample size.

Regarding time point: persistent/refractory GD, antithyroid drugs over 5 years with positive TRAb. RNA isolated from PBMCs was used to make the TCR library. Those enrolled as patients came out of an endocrinology department in Xi'an, China. EDTA tubes collected roughly 10 milliliters of peripheral blood. The CDR3 loop spans 15 amino acids. Germline-derived CDR1 and CDR2 are KGHDR and SFDVKD. Trimming stripped 7 bases from V and 3 bases from J, with 14 bases between. The chain joins TRBV24-1 to TRBJ1-4; D is perhaps TRBD1 (6 bases). The receptor was isolated from a female donor with Graves disease. The starting material was peripheral blood mononuclear cells (PBMCs), obtained when the disease was refractory, from a patient treated with antithyroid drugs. CDR3 protein: CATSSGDGANEKLFF. The DNA for the CDR3 is TGTGCCACCAGCTCAGGGGACGGGGCTAATGAAAAACTGTTTTTT.